One and the same sample provided the 16 T cell receptor beta chains below, sequenced in a study of T cells after yellow fever vaccination. TCRdb re-analysed the 5' RACE reads in MiXCR, keeping a single row per CDR3 protein. The sample has approximately 550,000 distinct CDR3 sequences; over 15% are singletons. The sample here was PBMCs, taken 15 days after the yellow fever booster vaccination. The source is a man aged 30 to 45 who received the YFV17D yellow fever vaccine.

The V gene is TRBV20-1, the J gene TRBJ2-1, with 10 bases that match TRBD2. This CDR3 comprises 15 residues. Germline CDR1 reads DFQATT; CDR2 reads SNEGSKA (reference sequence). Trimming cost V 3 bases and J 5 bases; bases outside gene matches: 7. CDR3: CSARGTSEANNEQFF. The CDR3 DNA sequence: TGCAGTGCTAGGGGGACTAGCGAAGCGAACAATGAGCAGTTCTTC.

The chain joins TRBV7-2 to TRBJ2-3, with D possibly TRBD1 on 6 matching bases. There are 16 residues in the CDR3. V was clipped by 3 bases and J by 2 bases, with 15 bases between them. CDR1 SGHTA and CDR2 FQGNSA come from the germline V gene. This CDR3 is CASSFSPGTHTDTQYF. CDR3 coding DNA: TGTGCCAGCAGCTTTAGTCCCGGGACACACACAGATACGCAGTATTTT.

This clonotype was picked up a small number of times. CDR3 in amino acids: CASNWADGKNTEAFF. CDR3 DNA sequence: TGTGCCAGCAATTGGGCAGACGGAAAGAACACTGAAGCTTTCTTT. The V and J genes are TRBV3-1 and TRBJ1-1, with D unclear. The germline gives CDR1 LGHDT, CDR2 YNNKEL (reference sequence). V was cut by 7 bases and J by 1 base, with 16 bases left in between. The CDR3 has 15 amino acids.

This clonotype has only a few counts. This chain connects TRBV9 to TRBJ1-4; D is perhaps TRBD1 (6 bases). V was shortened by 3 bases and J by 8 bases, with 23 bases between the two germline ends. From germline, CDR1 is SGDLS and CDR2 YYNGEE. The CDR3 has 17 amino acids. CDR3 in amino acids: CASSGGPGPPGEEKLFF. CDR3 DNA sequence: TGTGCCAGCAGCGGGGGGCCGGGACCCCCGGGCGAGGAAAAACTGTTTTTT.

This clonotype showed up just a few times. V gene TRBV24-1 combines with J gene TRBJ2-1; the D is unclear. CDR3 length equals 13 residues. CDR1 is KGHDR, CDR2 SFDVKD, per germline. V was shortened by 5 bases and J by 0 bases, with 4 bases between the two germline ends. The CDR3 region has the DNA TGTGCCACCAGTGGCAGCTCCTACAATGAGCAGTTCTTC. This encodes CATSGSSYNEQFF.

This clonotype showed up just a few times. The chain combines TRBV5-1 with TRBJ2-3; D may match TRBD1 or TRBD2 (5 bases each). The V end lost 4 bases, the J end lost 2 bases, and 17 bases lay between the germline ends. Germline V gives CDR1 SGHRS, CDR2 YFSETQ. The CDR3 sequence is 16 residues long. The CDR3 sequence is CASSPGTWGDTDTQYF. The CDR3 region has the DNA TGCGCCAGCAGCCCTGGGACCTGGGGTGACACAGATACGCAGTATTTT.

This clonotype was found a few times. V gene TRBV10-1 combines with J gene TRBJ2-5; TRBD2 is a possible D gene (5 bases). This CDR3 has 14 amino acids. Germline values: CDR1 WNHNN, CDR2 SYGVQD (reference sequence). The ends were cut back, 2 bases at V and 5 bases at J, with 12 bases in the middle. This CDR3 is CASSEGGPQETQYF. The CDR3 DNA is TGCGCCAGCAGTGAGGGAGGACCGCAGGAGACCCAGTACTTC.

This clonotype was observed a few times. The chain joins TRBV7-2 to TRBJ1-5; a weak D match, TRBD1 (5 bases). Trimming took off 5 bases at V and 6 bases at J, with 14 bases between the two ends. Germline CDR1 is SGHTA and CDR2 is FQGNSA. CDR3 length equals 14 residues. DNA for the CDR3: TGTGCCAGCAGCCCCAATCGGACACCTCAGCCCCAGCATTTT. This gives the protein CASSPNRTPQPQHF.

The chain carries TRBV9 and TRBJ2-1, with 12 bases fitting TRBD2. This CDR3 contains 16 residues. In germline, CDR1 is SGDLS, CDR2 YYNGEE. V shed 2 bases and J 7 bases; nucleotides not matched to a gene: 7. CDR3 coding DNA: TGTGCCAGCAGCGTCTGGGCTAGCGGGAGGGCAAATGAGCAGTTCTTC. Translating gives CASSVWASGRANEQFF.

This chain uses TRBV4-3 with TRBJ2-7; TRBD1 is a possible D gene (5 bases). From germline, CDR1 is LGHNA and CDR2 YSLEER. CDR3 length equals 14 residues. Trimming removed 0 bases from V and 5 bases from J, with 11 bases in between. As DNA, the CDR3 is TGCGCCAGCAGCCAAGACAGGGCCAGACACGAGCAGTACTTC. Translation: CASSQDRARHEQYF.

This clonotype appeared a few times. The chain has TRBV24-1 and TRBJ2-1; D remains unclear. Trimming shortened V by 2 bases and J by 6 bases, and 16 bases separated the two germline ends. The length of the CDR3 is 16 residues. Germline loops: CDR1 KGHDR, CDR2 SFDVKD. The CDR3 region is CATSDSGGNLGNEQFF. CDR3 sequence (DNA): TGTGCCACCAGTGATTCTGGCGGAAACCTGGGCAATGAGCAGTTCTTC.

This clonotype was counted between two and nine times. CDR3 amino acids: CSARNRGPAKNIQYF. CDR3 nucleotide sequence: TGCAGTGCTAGAAACAGGGGGCCAGCCAAAAACATTCAGTACTTC. The rearrangement uses TRBV20-1 and TRBJ2-4; 9 positions match TRBD1. The CDR3 sequence is 15 residues long. The V and J ends lost 2 bases and 0 bases, in that order; junction bases with no gene match: 2. From germline, CDR1 is DFQATT and CDR2 SNEGSKA (reference sequence).

The gene calls are TRBV20-1 and TRBJ2-7; D is unresolved. This CDR3 region has 8 residues. Germline V gene sequence: CDR1 DFQATT, CDR2 SNEGSKA (reference sequence). The ends were cut back, 4 bases at V and 5 bases at J, with 0 bases in the middle. CDR3 in amino acids: CSANEQYF. The CDR3 DNA sequence: TGCAGTGCTAACGAGCAGTACTTC.

This sequence joins TRBV4-1 and TRBJ1-5; D may be TRBD1 (5 bases). Per germline, CDR1 MGHRA and CDR2 YSYEKL. Trimming took 1 base from V and 7 from J, leaving 20 bases between them. This CDR3 region has 17 residues. The CDR3 reads CASSQASGGRSWQPQHF. In nucleotides, the CDR3 is TGCGCCAGCAGCCAAGCCAGCGGGGGTCGGAGTTGGCAGCCCCAGCATTTT.

This clonotype was observed a few times. Its ends do not fully match the called genes, so a read error is possible. The chain couples TRBV7-9 to TRBJ2-3, with 8 bases aligning to TRBD1. From germline, CDR1 is SEHNR and CDR2 FQNEAQ (reference sequence). CDR3 length: 15 residues. CDR3 sequence: CASSLVSGGTDTQYF. The DNA for the CDR3 is TGTGCCAGCAGCTTAGTCTCAGGGGGCACCGATACGCAGTATTTT.

This clonotype was seen more than once but under ten times. DNA of the CDR3: TGTGCCACCAGTGATCGGCCGGGACTGGGGACCCAGTACTTC. Translation: CATSDRPGLGTQYF. This chain links TRBV24-1 with TRBJ2-5; a weak D match, TRBD2 (6 bases). CDR1 and CDR2 (germline): KGHDR, SFDVKD. The CDR3 has 14 residues. The V end lost 3 bases, the J end lost 7 bases, and 14 bases lay between the germline ends.